The present entry profiles one T cell receptor beta chain with its context. Reprocessing the 5' RACE reads, TCRdb reports a single entry for every CDR3 protein and omits DNA. Its table records around 450,000 distinct CDR3 sequences. This sample was included in a study of monozygotic twins with inflammatory bowel disease. Sequencing was carried out using blood. This receptor was obtained from a human donor with ulcerative colitis or Crohn's disease, or a healthy co-twin of an affected twin (not recorded which).

The CDR3 sequence: CASSLTQGEDTQYF. The chain uses TRBV4-3 and TRBJ2-3; TCRdb names TRBD1, which stays unverified in the absence of DNA. Germline V CDR1 and CDR2: LGHNA, YSLEER. The CDR3 length is 14 residues.